The clone carrying this T cell receptor (beta chain) was detected many times. Its antigen is as yet unknown. Each CDR3 protein is one row after TCRdb ran MiXCR on the reads. The data hold tens of thousands of distinct CDR3 sequences, with more than 10% observed a single time. The data originate from a study of type 1 regulatory T cells. About the study: T-allo10 is a Tr1-enriched, alloantigen-specific CD4 T cell product made in vitro.

Study conclusions and caveats: Type 1 regulatory T cells had a more restricted TCR repertoire than non-type 1 regulatory T cells.

Germline CDR1 and CDR2: SGHRS and YFSETQ. Trimming took 4 bases from V and 0 from J; bases not matched to a gene: 8. This CDR3 has 16 residues. The receptor's source is a human donor in good health. Sequencing used cultured non-Tr1 T cells, either the whole culture or a sorted T cell fraction (not recorded which). This chain uses TRBV5-1 with TRBJ2-7; TRBD1 matches 9 bases. CDR3 protein: CASSTTGGSSSYEQYF. DNA of the CDR3: TGCGCCAGCAGCACAACAGGGGGCTCCAGCTCCTACGAGCAGTACTTC.